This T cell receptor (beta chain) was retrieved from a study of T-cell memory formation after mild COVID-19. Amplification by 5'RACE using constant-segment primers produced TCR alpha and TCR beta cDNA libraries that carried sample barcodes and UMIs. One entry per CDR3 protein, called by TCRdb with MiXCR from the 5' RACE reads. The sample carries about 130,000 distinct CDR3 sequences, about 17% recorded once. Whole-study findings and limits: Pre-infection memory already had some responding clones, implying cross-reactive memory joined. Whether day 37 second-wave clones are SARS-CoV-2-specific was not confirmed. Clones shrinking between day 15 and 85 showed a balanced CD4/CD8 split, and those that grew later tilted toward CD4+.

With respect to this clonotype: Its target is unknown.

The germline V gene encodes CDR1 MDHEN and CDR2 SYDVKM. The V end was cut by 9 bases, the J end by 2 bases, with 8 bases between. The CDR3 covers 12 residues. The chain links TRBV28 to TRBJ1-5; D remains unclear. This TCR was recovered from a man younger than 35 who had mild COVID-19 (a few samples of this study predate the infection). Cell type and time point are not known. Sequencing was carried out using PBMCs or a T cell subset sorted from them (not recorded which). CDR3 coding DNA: TGTGCCAGTGGATCAGGCAATCAGCCCCAGCATTTT. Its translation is CASGSGNQPQHF.